A single TCR beta chain is shown here with its context. The antigen is unknown. Germline V gene sequence: CDR1 SGHNT, CDR2 YENEEA. The CDR3 extends over 13 amino acids. Deletions cut 6 bases from V and 0 bases from J, with 8 bases between. These data originate in a study of lymphopenia after photon versus proton radiotherapy. Study conclusions and caveats: Post-nadir TCR diversity decline inversely tracked overall survival among those who died. Proton therapy kept repertoires fairly stable, unlike photons, which gained effector/memory cells.

Profiling relied on immunoSEQ multiplex PCR, and the TCRdb table lists in-frame clones only, not all of them. This table has approximately 65,000 clones, more than 75% appearing once. This material consisted of peripheral blood, taken from a patient treated with proton-based radiotherapy. J is TRBJ1-1 and V is TRBV11-3; perhaps TRBD1 as D (5 bases). The TCR comes from a man older than 75 with esophageal cancer. This CDR3 reads CASSGALNTEAFF. In nucleotides, the CDR3 is TGTGCCAGCAGTGGGGCCCTGAACACTGAAGCTTTCTTT.